The next 3 T cell receptor beta chains were all read from a single sample in a study of blood T cell repertoires in COVID-19 (dated by TCRdb to about 2020). Libraries were prepared through the immunoSEQ multiplex PCR assay. Here the immuneACCESS table is served through TCRdb, limited to in-frame sequences with V and J called. Missing clones are a known gap in these copies; in checked studies unresolved V genes cover under half, and the rest lacks a known reason. A total of 130,000 or so clones appear in this sample, approximately 88% of them only once. The ten largest clones take up about a sixth of the sample. Input material: peripheral blood. The receptor set was obtained from a woman over 75 with acute or convalescent COVID-19.

The chain combines TRBV4-3 with TRBJ2-7; 9 bases are a match to TRBD1. CDR3 length: 14 amino acids. Trimming cost V 4 bases and J 3 bases; bases outside gene matches: 4. The germline CDR1 and CDR2 sequences are LGHNA and YSLEER. As DNA, the CDR3 is TGCGCCAGCAGCCCAGGACAGGGGAGCTACGAGCAGTACTTC. Its protein is CASSPGQGSYEQYF.

This sequence joins TRBV27 and TRBJ1-6; unclear D gene. V was pared by 2 bases and J by 9 bases, with 14 bases between. CDR1 and CDR2 (germline): MNHEY, SMNVEV (reference sequence). CDR3 length: 15 amino acids. The CDR3 here is CASSLRGGIGSPLHF. In DNA, the CDR3 is TGTGCCAGCAGTTTACGGGGAGGGATTGGTTCACCCCTCCACTTT.

This chain connects TRBV24-1 to TRBJ2-1, with D maybe TRBD2 (6 bases). Germline CDR1 reads KGHDR; CDR2 reads SFDVKD. This CDR3 comprises 16 residues. V lost 3 bases and J lost 8, with 19 bases in between. The CDR3 DNA follows: TGTGCCACCAGTGATCGAGAGGGACTGGGGATGGATGAGCAGTTCTTC. Translation: CATSDREGLGMDEQFF.